Listed below are T cell receptor beta chains from one sample, sequenced in a study of vaccination and CD4 T cells after COVID-19. These TCRs are of unknown antigen specificity. TCRdb re-derived calls from the PCR reads in MiXCR, one entry per CDR3 protein. The table records about 9,200 distinct CDR3 sequences, less than 70% of them present only once. The specimen sequenced was CD4+ T cells from blood, cultured in vitro. Receptor source: a human donor who had recovered from COVID-19. CDR3s include the opening cysteine and the closing phenylalanine or tryptophan. D genes are given only for firm matches. Some rows mark clone size as missing; the rest say once, few, many or name a class of expanded clone.

v_call	d_call	j_call	clone_size	cdr3_nt	cdr3_aa
TRBV2	.	TRBJ1-6	few	TGTGCCAGCAGTGAAGCGGCCCGGTCCGCTAATTCACCCCTCCACTTT	CASSEAARSANSPLHF
TRBV2	TRBD1	TRBJ2-7	.	TGTGCCAGCAAACCAGGGGGCTTAGAGCAGTACTTC	CASKPGGLEQYF
TRBV6-1	.	TRBJ1-2	.	TGTGCCAGCAGTGAAGCGTGGGGCTATGGCTACACCTTC	CASSEAWGYGYTF
TRBV6-1	.	TRBJ1-1	few	TGTGCCAGCTCACAGAGGGGAGACACTGAAGCTTTCTTT	CASSQRGDTEAFF
TRBV6-2/TRBV6-3	.	TRBJ1-1	.	TGTGCCAGCATTTCCAACACTGAAGCTTTCTTT	CASISNTEAFF
TRBV7-2	TRBD2	TRBJ2-1	once	TGTGCCAGCAGCGCCGGGACTAGCGGGAACAATGAGCAGTTCTTC	CASSAGTSGNNEQFF
TRBV19	.	TRBJ1-1	.	TGTGCCAGTAGTCGTTGGAACACTGAAGCTTTCTTT	CASSRWNTEAFF
TRBV4-3	TRBD1	TRBJ1-2	.	TGCGCCAGCAGCCCAGGACAGGGGGCGAACTATGGCTACACCTTC	CASSPGQGANYGYTF
TRBV6-2/TRBV6-3	.	TRBJ1-5	.	TGTGCCAGCAGTTACTCAGGTGGGTCAGGCGTTCTCTACCAGCCCCAGCATTTT	CASSYSGGSGVLYQPQHF
TRBV10-3	.	TRBJ1-1	few	TGTGCCATTCGGGGGGGACTGACTGAAGCTTTCTTT	CAIRGGLTEAFF
TRBV6-1	.	TRBJ1-1	.	TGTGCCAGCAGCGCACGGAGCTTCATGAACACTGAAGCTTTCTTT	CASSARSFMNTEAFF
TRBV20-1	.	TRBJ2-2	few	TGCAGTGCTAGACAGGGTGGCACCGGGGAGCTGTTTTTT	CSARQGGTGELFF
TRBV23-1	.	TRBJ1-5	.	TGCGCCAGCAGTCAACCACAGGCGAAGCTTAGCAATCAGCCCCAGCATTTT	CASSQPQAKLSNQPQHF
TRBV15	.	TRBJ1-5	few	TGTGCCACCAGCAGAGATGGCAATAGCAATCAGCCCCAGCATTTT	CATSRDGNSNQPQHF
TRBV2	TRBD1	TRBJ1-2	.	TGTGCCAGCAGTACGGGACAGGGCGCTCCCATCTATGGCTACACCTTC	CASSTGQGAPIYGYTF